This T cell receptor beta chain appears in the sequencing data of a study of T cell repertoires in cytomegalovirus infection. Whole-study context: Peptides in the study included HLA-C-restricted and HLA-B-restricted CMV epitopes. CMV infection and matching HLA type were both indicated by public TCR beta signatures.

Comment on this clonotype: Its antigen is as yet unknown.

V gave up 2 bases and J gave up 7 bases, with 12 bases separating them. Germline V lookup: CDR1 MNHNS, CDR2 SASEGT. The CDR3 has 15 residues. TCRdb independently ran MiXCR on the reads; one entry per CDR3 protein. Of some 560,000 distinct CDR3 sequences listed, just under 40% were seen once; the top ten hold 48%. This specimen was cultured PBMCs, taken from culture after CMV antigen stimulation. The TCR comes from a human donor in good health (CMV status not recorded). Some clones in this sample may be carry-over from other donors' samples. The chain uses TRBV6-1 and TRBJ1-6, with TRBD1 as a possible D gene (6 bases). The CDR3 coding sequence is TGTGCCAGCAGTGAACTCGCAGGGGCGAATTCACCCCTCCACTTT. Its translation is CASSELAGANSPLHF.